Following are 22 T cell receptor beta chains from one sample sequenced in a study of response to subunit inactivated influenza vaccine. TCRdb reanalysed the RT-PCR reads using MiXCR and keeps one entry per CDR3 protein. The sample lists around 790,000 distinct CDR3 sequences, 21% seen once, with roughly a tenth in the top ten. Source: PBMCs from blood, taken more than 4 days after vaccination. These TCRs come from a man aged 45-60 years who received an inactivated influenza vaccine.

This clonotype has more than one count but fewer than ten. The rearrangement uses TRBV4-3 and TRBJ2-7, with no clear D. The V and J ends lost 0 bases and 0 bases respectively, with 12 bases between them. The CDR3 loop spans 16 amino acids. Germline V lookup: CDR1 LGHNA, CDR2 YSLEER. This CDR3 is CASSQDATRISYEQYF. The CDR3 DNA reads as TGCGCCAGCAGCCAAGATGCGACACGTATCTCCTACGAGCAGTACTTC.

This clonotype was seen a few times. V and J are TRBV29-1 and TRBJ2-5, with 13 bases that match TRBD2. Losses at the gene ends were 2 bases for V and 5 bases for J; bases not matched to a gene: 8. This CDR3 has 16 residues. CDR1 is SQVTM, CDR2 ANQGSEA, per germline. The CDR3 protein is CSVELGGTSGAETQYF. As DNA, the CDR3 is TGCAGCGTTGAATTAGGTGGGACTAGCGGGGCCGAGACCCAGTACTTC. Using reference TRBV29-1 and TRBJ2-5 for the parts outside the CDR3, the full variable domain is SAVISQKPSRDICQRGTSLTIQCQVDSQVTMMFWYRQQPGQSLTLIATANQGSEATYESGFVIDKFPISRPNLTFSTLTVSNMSPEDSSIYLCSVELGGTSGAETQYFGPGTRLLVL.

Notes on this clonotype: At one end, the junction sequence differs from germline, possibly due to a read error. The chain carries TRBV6-1 and TRBJ2-6, with D perhaps matching TRBD1 (5 bases). The CDR3 is 17 residues long. Germline lookup yields CDR1 MNHNS and CDR2 SASEGT. CDR3 amino acids: CAISEAGKMAGANVLTF. The CDR3 region has the DNA TGTGCCATCAGTGAAGCAGGGAAGATGGCTGGGGCCAACGTCCTGACTTTC.

This clonotype occurred many times. The rearrangement uses TRBV20-1 and TRBJ1-2; 7 bases fit TRBD1. Germline CDR1 is DFQATT and CDR2 is SNEGSKA (reference sequence). J lost 0 bases, V lost 4 bases, and 5 bases had no gene match. The CDR3 runs 14 residues. CDR3 DNA: TGCAGTGCTACTAAGGGGGCTACTAACTATGGCTACACCTTC. As protein: CSATKGATNYGYTF.

This clonotype was detected ten times or more. The genes are TRBV12-3 or TRBV12-4 and TRBJ2-5; no reliable D call. V was clipped by 5 bases and J by 9 bases, with 10 bases between them. CDR3 length equals 11 residues. The DNA for the CDR3 is TGTGCCAGCAGTCCCGACAAGGCCCAGTACTTC. It yields the protein CASSPDKAQYF.

The rearrangement links TRBV5-5 to TRBJ1-5; a weak D match, TRBD1 (5 bases). Germline V lookup: CDR1 SGHKS, CDR2 YYEKEE (reference sequence). CDR3 length equals 14 residues. Trimming took off 4 bases at V and 7 bases at J, with 15 bases between the two ends. The CDR3 region is CASSPGGVGQPQHF. CDR3 bases: TGTGCCAGCAGCCCCGGGGGGGTCGGGCAGCCCCAGCATTTT.

This sequence joins TRBV7-3 and TRBJ2-3, with D uncertain. The CDR3 loop spans 14 amino acids. Per germline, CDR1 SGHTA and CDR2 FQGTGA. V was shortened by 1 base and J by 2 bases, with 7 bases between the two germline ends. CDR3 amino acids: CASSLMGPTDTQYF. The DNA of the CDR3 is TGTGCCAGCAGCTTAATGGGCCCCACAGATACGCAGTATTTT.

In nucleotides, the CDR3 is TGCGCCAGCAGCTCCGGACAGGCGGTAGATACGCAGTATTTT. It translates to CASSSGQAVDTQYF. The chain combines TRBV5-1 with TRBJ2-3; 7 nucleotides match TRBD1. Germline V gene data show CDR1 as SGHRS and CDR2 as YFSETQ. This CDR3 comprises 14 residues. J lost 5 bases, V lost 3 bases, and 6 bases had no gene match.

The rearrangement links TRBV12-3 or TRBV12-4 to TRBJ2-1; TRBD2 aligns across 7 bases. Trimming at V came to 3 bases and at J to 7 bases, leaving 9 bases not matched to a gene. This CDR3 is built from 15 residues. The CDR3 loop reads CASSFRALAVNEQFF. CDR3 in DNA: TGTGCCAGCAGTTTCAGGGCTCTAGCGGTAAATGAGCAGTTCTTC.

This clonotype has only a few counts. This chain joins TRBV20-1 and TRBJ2-5; a possible D gene is TRBD1 (6 bases). Trimming pared 5 bases from V and 4 bases from J, leaving 14 bases between. Germline CDR1 and CDR2: DFQATT and SNEGSKA (reference sequence). The length of the CDR3 is 13 residues. In nucleotides, the CDR3 is TGCAGTGCTTACCGGACAGCCCCAGAGACCCAGTACTTC. Amino acids: CSAYRTAPETQYF.

The table lists this clonotype with a few counts. The chain joins TRBV20-1 to TRBJ2-1; 8 positions agree with TRBD2. Per the germline V gene, CDR1 is DFQATT and CDR2 is SNEGSKA (reference sequence). V was pared by 0 bases and J by 0 bases, with 13 bases of the junction left unmatched. The CDR3 extends over 19 amino acids. For the CDR3, the DNA is TGCAGTGCTAGAGATTTGCGGCTAGCGGGCCAAAGCTCCTACAATGAGCAGTTCTTC. This codes for CSARDLRLAGQSSYNEQFF.

This clonotype was seen only a few times. The chain uses TRBV7-6 and TRBJ2-7; 9 bases map to TRBD2. J lost 3 bases, V lost 1 base, and 4 bases had no gene match. This CDR3 has 15 amino acids. The germline gives CDR1 SGHVS, CDR2 FNYEAQ. The CDR3: CASSLEAGGIYEQYF. CDR3 nucleotide sequence: TGTGCCAGCAGCTTAGAGGCGGGAGGGATCTACGAGCAGTACTTC.

CDR3 sequence reads: CASSQDLTAYTDTQYF. CDR3 DNA sequence: TGTGCCAGCAGCCAAGACTTGACAGCCTACACAGATACGCAGTATTTT. The chain couples TRBV14 to TRBJ2-3; tentatively, D is TRBD1 (5 bases). Germline-derived CDR1 and CDR2 are SGHDN and FVKESK. V was pared by 0 bases and J by 2 bases, with 12 bases between. CDR3 size: 16 residues. Full variable domain (outside the CDR3, taken from reference TRBV14 and TRBJ2-3): EAGVTQFPSHSVIEKGQTVTLRCDPISGHDNLYWYRRVMGKEIKFLLHFVKESKQDESGMPNNRFLAERTGGTYSTLKVQPAELEDSGVYFCASSQDLTAYTDTQYFGPGTRLTVL.

This clonotype was seen a few times. The CDR3 spells CKFYYQETQYF. The CDR3 DNA reads TGCAAGTTTTATTACCAAGAGACCCAGTACTTC. V usage is TRBV20-1 and J usage is TRBJ2-5; no definite D call. Germline CDR1 reads DFQATT; CDR2 reads SNEGSKA (reference sequence). This CDR3 contains 11 residues.

The chain is built from TRBV7-6 and TRBJ2-3; TRBD2 matches 14 bases. V dropped 4 bases and J dropped 0; count of bases not matched to a gene: 6. The CDR3 has 18 residues. Germline CDR1 is SGHVS and CDR2 is FNYEAQ. This CDR3 reads CASSSLTSGGASTDTQYF. The CDR3, as DNA: TGTGCCAGCAGCTCCCTGACTAGCGGGGGGGCTAGCACAGATACGCAGTATTTT.

This clonotype has a handful of counts. This chain uses TRBV7-9 with TRBJ2-1; 10 bases match TRBD1. This CDR3 contains 15 residues. The V gene's germline CDR1 is SEHNR and CDR2 FQNEAQ (reference sequence). Trimming removed 5 bases from V and 7 bases from J; junction bases left unmatched: 8. DNA of the CDR3: TGTGCCAGCAGCCTAGGGGGACAGGGGAGAAATGAGCAGTTCTTC. Translating gives CASSLGGQGRNEQFF.

This clonotype showed up many times. The chain is built from TRBV12-3 or TRBV12-4 and TRBJ2-2; 7 bases are a match to TRBD1. After removal of 6 bases from V and 6 bases from J, the junction contained 1 base not matched to a gene. CDR3 length equals 12 residues. CDR3 protein: CASSQGAGELFF. CDR3 nucleotides: TGTGCCAGCAGCCAGGGGGCCGGGGAGCTGTTTTTT.

The chain is built from TRBV12-3 or TRBV12-4 and TRBJ1-2; D not certain. V lost 6 bases, J lost 8 bases, and 16 bases lay in between. The CDR3 totals 13 residues. The CDR3 loop reads CASRPFDWGGYTF. In nucleotides, the CDR3 is TGTGCCAGCAGGCCCTTTGACTGGGGAGGCTACACCTTC.

This clonotype was observed a few times. The V call is TRBV20-1, the J call TRBJ1-1; 7 bases are a match to TRBD1. Germline CDR1 is DFQATT and CDR2 is SNEGSKA (reference sequence). V gave up 6 bases and J gave up 1 base; unmatched junction bases: 5. The CDR3 totals 13 residues. The CDR3, as DNA: TGCAGTGCCCCGGGACAGAAGAACACTGAAGCTTTCTTT. Translation gives CSAPGQKNTEAFF.

To note about this clonotype: At one boundary the junction diverges from the germline segment, which might be a read error. The chain couples TRBV12-3 or TRBV12-4 to TRBJ1-6; D uncertain. The CDR3 sequence is 12 residues long. This CDR3 is CASGFINSPLHF. The CDR3 DNA is TGTGCCAGCGGTTTTATCAATTCACCCCTCCACTTT.

The rearrangement uses TRBV10-3 and TRBJ2-5; the D gene is possibly TRBD1 (5 bases). This CDR3 is 14 amino acids long. V was clipped by 1 base and J by 5 bases, with 11 bases between them. Germline CDR1 and CDR2: ENHRY and SYGVKD. The CDR3 sequence: CAISEFRVWETQYF. In DNA, the CDR3 is TGTGCCATCAGTGAGTTCAGGGTCTGGGAGACCCAGTACTTC.

Many counts were recorded for this clonotype. The chain combines TRBV20-1 with TRBJ1-2, with no clear D. With 6 bases removed from V and 2 bases from J, the gap between germline ends came to 13 bases. The CDR3 runs 13 residues. Germline V gives CDR1 DFQATT, CDR2 SNEGSKA (reference sequence). In DNA form, the CDR3 reads TGCAGTGCCTCAATCCGAGGGAACTATGGCTACACCTTC. Protein sequence: CSASIRGNYGYTF.